The 23 T cell receptor beta chains below come from one sample, sequenced in a study of T cells in Graves' hyperthyroidism and ophthalmopathy. TCR beta CDR3 region amplification was performed from RNA transcripts. Carried out on the TCR CDR3, a first-round RT-PCR used the HTBI primer set. One entry per CDR3 protein, called by TCRdb with MiXCR from the multiplex PCR reads. This sample has approximately 610,000 distinct CDR3 sequences, with roughly 14% found just once. Material: blood. The receptor set was obtained from a woman in her forties with Graves' ophthalmopathy.

This clonotype has ten or more counts. The chain links TRBV5-4 to TRBJ2-7; D might be TRBD2 (7 bases). CDR1 SGHNT and CDR2 YYREEE come from the germline V gene (reference sequence). V was cut by 2 bases and J by 6 bases, with 15 bases left in between. The CDR3 sequence is 14 residues long. The CDR3 sequence: CASSFWRGPGEQYF. CDR3 in DNA: TGTGCCAGCAGCTTTTGGCGGGGGCCCGGCGAGCAGTACTTC.

This clonotype was observed a handful of times. CDR3 sequence: CSARADRDEQYF. Here the CDR3 DNA reads TGCAGTGCGAGGGCTGACCGGGACGAGCAGTACTTC. The chain links TRBV20-1 to TRBJ2-7, with TRBD2 as a possible D gene (5 bases). The V and J ends lost 6 bases and 5 bases respectively, with 14 bases between them. This CDR3 region has 12 residues. Germline V CDR1 and CDR2: DFQATT, SNEGSKA (reference sequence).

The J gene is TRBJ1-2, the V gene TRBV6-5; D is unresolved. The V gene's germline CDR1 is MNHEY and CDR2 SVGAGI. V was cut by 4 bases and J by 1 base, with 10 bases left in between. This CDR3 region has 14 residues. The CDR3 reads CASSFWPSNYGYTF. CDR3 nucleotides: TGTGCCAGCAGTTTTTGGCCAAGTAACTATGGCTACACCTTC.

V usage is TRBV4-3 and J usage is TRBJ2-7, with D tentatively TRBD1 (5 bases). CDR3 length equals 15 residues. Germline V gene sequence: CDR1 LGHNA, CDR2 YSLEER. V lost 1 base, J lost 4 bases, and 14 bases lay in between. The CDR3, as DNA: TGCGCCAGCAGCCAAGCCCTCCTAGACAGTTACGAGCAGTACTTC. Its translation is CASSQALLDSYEQYF.

This clonotype was observed a handful of times. The chain recombines TRBV3-1 with TRBJ2-7; 10 bases fit TRBD1. Per germline, CDR1 LGHDT and CDR2 YNNKEL (reference sequence). CDR3 length equals 15 residues. After removal of 5 bases from V and 5 bases from J, the junction contained 9 bases not matched to a gene. CDR3 sequence reads: CASSSWTGGGDEQYF. CDR3 in DNA: TGTGCCAGCAGCTCCTGGACAGGGGGAGGGGACGAGCAGTACTTC.

This clonotype was detected a few times. A read error may be the cause here, since a much bigger clone is one base away. The genes are TRBV3-1 and TRBJ1-2; 7 positions match TRBD1. There are 13 residues in the CDR3. The ends lost 6 bases at V and 2 bases at J; junction bases unmatched: 3. In germline, CDR1 is LGHDT, CDR2 YNNKEL (reference sequence). The CDR3 protein is CASRQGGNYGYTF. The DNA of the CDR3 is TGTGCCAGCAGGCAGGGGGGGAACTATGGCTACACCTTC.

In its sample, this clonotype was seen many times. The V and J genes are TRBV12-3 or TRBV12-4 and TRBJ2-5, with D hard to call. The CDR3 loop spans 13 amino acids. The V end was cut by 4 bases, the J end by 5 bases, with 11 bases between. The CDR3 is CASSSLERETQYF. The CDR3 DNA follows: TGTGCCAGCAGTTCTTTAGAGAGGGAGACCCAGTACTTC.

Ten or more counts support this clonotype. The chain joins TRBV25-1 to TRBJ1-1; the match to TRBD1 covers 8 bases. The CDR3 covers 15 residues. With 3 bases clipped from V and 1 base from J, the junction kept 4 bases outside the gene matches. CDR1 MGHDK and CDR2 SYGVNS come from the germline V gene. The CDR3 sequence: CASSDRTGPNTEAFF. CDR3 DNA: TGTGCCAGCAGTGACAGGACAGGGCCGAACACTGAAGCTTTCTTT.

V and J are TRBV4-1 and TRBJ1-2; D is unclear. Trimming shortened V by 3 bases and J by 4 bases, and 12 bases separated the two germline ends. The CDR3 runs to 14 residues. Germline V gene lookup returns CDR1 MGHRA and CDR2 YSYEKL. DNA for the CDR3: TGCGCCAGCAGCCAGGGCGCAGCACTCTATGGCTACACCTTC. Translating gives CASSQGAALYGYTF.

This clonotype turned up a few times. The genes are TRBV3-1 and TRBJ2-2; no firm D call. Trimming pared 1 base from V and 6 bases from J, leaving 6 bases between. Per the germline V gene, CDR1 is LGHDT and CDR2 is YNNKEL (reference sequence). The CDR3 spans 13 residues. The CDR3 here is CASSQGSPGELFF. CDR3 nucleotide sequence: TGTGCCAGCAGCCAAGGGAGTCCCGGGGAGCTGTTTTTT.

In regard to this clonotype: A junction boundary mismatches the germline segment, possibly from a read error. The chain carries TRBV12-3 or TRBV12-4 and TRBJ2-5, with D perhaps being TRBD1 or TRBD2 (6 bases each). CDR3 size: 14 residues. The CDR3 region has the DNA TGTGCCAGCAGGTTTTCCGGGGGCCAAGAGACCCAGTGCTTC. It encodes CASRFSGGQETQCF.

Ten or more counts support this clonotype. The CDR3 here is CASSLAPGTLGVYEQYF. The CDR3 DNA reads TGTGCCAGCAGCTTAGCTCCCGGGACACTGGGGGTCTACGAGCAGTACTTC. The J gene is TRBJ2-7, the V gene TRBV7-6; weak D call: TRBD1 (6 bases). Germline CDR1 SGHVS, CDR2 FNYEAQ. The V end lost 0 bases, the J end lost 3 bases, and 18 bases lay between the germline ends. The CDR3 contains 17 residues.

This clonotype was counted ten times or more. This sequence joins TRBV10-2 and TRBJ2-7, with D unresolved. Trimming took 8 bases from V and 9 from J, leaving 20 bases between them. This CDR3 is built from 13 residues. Germline V CDR1 and CDR2: WSHSY, SAAADI. CDR3 in amino acids: CASAQVLTTGQYF. CDR3 coding DNA: TGCGCCAGCGCCCAGGTTCTCACTACTGGGCAGTACTTC.

This clonotype was seen many times. This chain's CDR3 is CASSPGRATHEQYF. As DNA, the CDR3 is TGTGCCAGCAGTCCCGGGAGGGCTACGCACGAGCAGTACTTC. J is TRBJ2-7 and V is TRBV6-1, with 8 bases that match TRBD2. This CDR3 comprises 14 residues. After removal of 5 bases from V and 5 bases from J, the junction contained 8 bases not matched to a gene. Germline V gives CDR1 MNHNS, CDR2 SASEGT.

This clonotype showed up just a few times. The chain combines TRBV28 with TRBJ2-5; a weak D match, TRBD1 (7 bases). Germline values: CDR1 MDHEN, CDR2 SYDVKM. The germline V and J ends were trimmed by 6 bases and 4 bases, with 15 bases remaining between them. The CDR3 runs 14 residues. CDR3 DNA: TGTGCCAGCAGGGAGGGGGCGAGTTCAGAGACCCAGTACTTC. Its protein is CASREGASSETQYF.

This clonotype was seen many times. The chain links TRBV6-4 to TRBJ2-2; D is uncertain. The V end lost 1 base, the J end lost 5 bases, and 5 bases lay between the germline ends. CDR3 size: 13 residues. Per the germline V gene, CDR1 is MRHNA and CDR2 is SNTAGT. The CDR3 sequence: CASSDLLTGELFF. The DNA for the CDR3 is TGTGCCAGCAGTGACTTGTTGACCGGGGAGCTGTTTTTT.

In this sample, this clonotype turned up many times. V and J are TRBV12-3 or TRBV12-4 and TRBJ1-1; no definite D call. This CDR3 has 16 amino acids. The V gene lost 7 bases and the J gene lost 10 bases, with 28 bases spanning the gap. The CDR3 bases are TGTGCCAGCATCAAATTCTCCGTTTCTTTGGTTGGTGGAGCTTTCTTT. This translates into CASIKFSVSLVGGAFF.

The CDR3, as DNA: TGTGCCAGCAGCCCCCACCTAGAGATGAGCGGCTACGAGCAGTACTTC. Protein: CASSPHLEMSGYEQYF. The chain combines TRBV9 with TRBJ2-7; a weak D match, TRBD2 (5 bases). Germline V gives CDR1 SGDLS, CDR2 YYNGEE. Trimming took 4 bases from V and 3 from J, leaving 20 bases between them. The length of the CDR3 is 16 residues.

This clonotype appeared many times. The chain links TRBV20-1 to TRBJ2-7; D unclear. There are 12 residues in the CDR3. The germline gives CDR1 DFQATT, CDR2 SNEGSKA (reference sequence). Trimming shortened V by 2 bases and J by 4 bases, and 9 bases separated the two germline ends. This CDR3 reads CSARSSAYEQYF. The CDR3 coding sequence is TGCAGTGCTAGATCCTCAGCTTACGAGCAGTACTTC.

The chain links TRBV27 to TRBJ2-2; 8 nucleotides agree with TRBD2. The CDR3 runs to 17 residues. The junction had 10 bases not matched to a gene; V was cut back by 4 bases and J by 3 bases. Germline V gene data show CDR1 as MNHEY and CDR2 as SMNVEV (reference sequence). The CDR3, as DNA: TGTGCCAGCAGTTGGTACTCGGGACTAGAGGACACCGGGGAGCTGTTTTTT. Residues: CASSWYSGLEDTGELFF.

At least ten counts were recorded for this clonotype. The gene calls are TRBV6-5 and TRBJ2-7; the D gene is possibly TRBD2 (6 bases). The CDR3 runs to 13 residues. Germline CDR1 reads MNHEY; CDR2 reads SVGAGI. V lost 6 bases to trimming and J lost 2 bases, with 11 bases between them. This chain's CDR3 is CASRADYTYEQYF. CDR3 nucleotides: TGTGCCAGCAGGGCGGACTACACCTACGAGCAGTACTTC.

This clonotype has at least ten counts. The junction and the germline gene differ at one end; a read error may be behind it. This CDR3 reads CASSFAGNYEQYF. The CDR3 DNA sequence: TGTGCCAGCAGCTTTGCCGGAAACTACGAGCAGTACTTC. The chain recombines TRBV5-1 with TRBJ2-7; D is ambiguous. CDR1 and CDR2 from the germline V gene are SGHRS and YFSETQ. The CDR3 sequence is 13 residues long. Full variable domain (remainder filled in from reference TRBV5-1 and TRBJ2-7): KAGVTQTPRYLIKTRGQQVTLSCSPISGHRSVSWYQQTPGQGLQFLFEYFSETQRNKGNFPGRFSGRQFSNSRSEMNVSTLELGDSALYLCASSFAGNYEQYFGPGTRLTVT.

This clonotype was counted many times. This chain joins TRBV30 and TRBJ2-7; 7 bases line up with TRBD1. With 2 bases clipped from V and 4 bases from J, the junction kept 2 bases outside the gene matches. This CDR3 is built from 12 residues. Per the germline V gene, CDR1 is GTSNPN and CDR2 is SVGIG (reference sequence). The CDR3 protein is CAWSKGAYEQYF. CDR3 coding DNA: TGTGCCTGGAGTAAGGGGGCGTACGAGCAGTACTTC.